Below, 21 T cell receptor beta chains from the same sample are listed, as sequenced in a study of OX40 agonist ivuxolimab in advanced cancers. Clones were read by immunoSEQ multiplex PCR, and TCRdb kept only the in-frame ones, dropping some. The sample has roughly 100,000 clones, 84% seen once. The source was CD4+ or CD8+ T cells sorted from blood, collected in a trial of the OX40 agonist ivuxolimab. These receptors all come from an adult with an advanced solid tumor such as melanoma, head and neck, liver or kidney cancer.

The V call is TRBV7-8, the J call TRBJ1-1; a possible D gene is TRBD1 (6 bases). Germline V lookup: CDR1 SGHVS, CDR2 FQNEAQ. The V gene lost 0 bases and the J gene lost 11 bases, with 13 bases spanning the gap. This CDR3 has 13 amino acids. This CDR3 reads CASSLAGQGKAFF. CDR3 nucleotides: TGTGCCAGCAGCTTAGCGGGGCAGGGGAAGGCTTTCTTT.

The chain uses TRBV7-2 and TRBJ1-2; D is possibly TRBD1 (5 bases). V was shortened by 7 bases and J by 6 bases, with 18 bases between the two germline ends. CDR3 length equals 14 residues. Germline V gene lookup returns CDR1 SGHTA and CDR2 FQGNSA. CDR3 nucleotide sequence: TGTGCCAGCACCCTCTGGGGCTGGGAAAATGGCTACACCTTC. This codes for CASTLWGWENGYTF.

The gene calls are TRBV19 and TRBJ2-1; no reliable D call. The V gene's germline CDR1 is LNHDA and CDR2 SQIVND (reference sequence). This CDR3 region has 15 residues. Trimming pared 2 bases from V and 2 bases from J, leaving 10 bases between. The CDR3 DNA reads TGTGCCAGTAGTATAAGGTTGGGAACCTACAATGAGCAGTTCTTC. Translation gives CASSIRLGTYNEQFF.

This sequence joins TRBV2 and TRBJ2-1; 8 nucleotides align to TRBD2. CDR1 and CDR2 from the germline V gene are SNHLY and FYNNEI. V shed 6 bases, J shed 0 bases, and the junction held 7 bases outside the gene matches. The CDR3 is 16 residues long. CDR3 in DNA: TGTGCCAGCAGCGGGGGGGTCGGAGCCTCCTACAATGAGCAGTTCTTC. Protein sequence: CASSGGVGASYNEQFF.

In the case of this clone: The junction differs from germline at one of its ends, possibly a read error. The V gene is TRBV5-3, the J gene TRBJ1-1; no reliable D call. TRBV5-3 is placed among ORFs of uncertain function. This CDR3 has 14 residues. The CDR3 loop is CASSLIGPEPEAFF. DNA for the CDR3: TGTGCCAGCAGCTTAATCGGACCGGAGCCTGAAGCTTTCTTT.

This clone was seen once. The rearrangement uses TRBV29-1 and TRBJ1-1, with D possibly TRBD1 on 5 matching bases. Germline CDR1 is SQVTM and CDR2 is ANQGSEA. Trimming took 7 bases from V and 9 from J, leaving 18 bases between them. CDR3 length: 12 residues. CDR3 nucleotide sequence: TGCAGCGCAAAATCAGGGAAAGATAAAGCTTTCTTT. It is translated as CSAKSGKDKAFF.

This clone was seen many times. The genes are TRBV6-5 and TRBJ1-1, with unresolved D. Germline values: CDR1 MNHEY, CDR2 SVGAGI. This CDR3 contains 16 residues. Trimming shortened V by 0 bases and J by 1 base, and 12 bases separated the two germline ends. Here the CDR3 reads CASSYSGDGKNTEAFF. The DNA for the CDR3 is TGTGCCAGCAGTTACTCAGGTGACGGGAAGAACACTGAAGCTTTCTTT.

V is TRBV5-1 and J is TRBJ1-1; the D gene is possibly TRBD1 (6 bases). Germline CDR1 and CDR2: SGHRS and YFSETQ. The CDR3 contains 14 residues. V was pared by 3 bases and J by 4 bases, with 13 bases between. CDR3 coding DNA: TGCGCCAGCAGCTCGAGTACAGGGCCCACTGAAGCTTTCTTT. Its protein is CASSSSTGPTEAFF.

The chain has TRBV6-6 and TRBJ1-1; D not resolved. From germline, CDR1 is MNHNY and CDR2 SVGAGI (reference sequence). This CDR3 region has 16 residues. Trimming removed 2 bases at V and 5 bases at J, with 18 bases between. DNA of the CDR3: TGTGCCAGCAGTTACATCGACACTTCAACGGGGACTGAAGCTTTCTTT. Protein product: CASSYIDTSTGTEAFF.

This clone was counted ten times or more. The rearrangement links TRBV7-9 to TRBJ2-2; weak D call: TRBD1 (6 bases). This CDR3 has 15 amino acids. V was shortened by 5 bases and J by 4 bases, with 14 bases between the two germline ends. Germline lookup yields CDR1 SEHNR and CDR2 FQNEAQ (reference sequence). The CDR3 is CASSPSWTVTGELFF. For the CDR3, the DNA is TGTGCCAGCAGCCCATCTTGGACAGTCACCGGGGAGCTGTTTTTT.

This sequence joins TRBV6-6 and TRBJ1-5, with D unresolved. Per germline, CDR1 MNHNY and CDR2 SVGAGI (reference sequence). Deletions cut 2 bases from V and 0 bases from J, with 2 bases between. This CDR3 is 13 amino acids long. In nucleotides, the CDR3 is TGTGCCAGCAGTTACAGTAGCAATCAGCCCCAGCATTTT. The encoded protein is CASSYSSNQPQHF.

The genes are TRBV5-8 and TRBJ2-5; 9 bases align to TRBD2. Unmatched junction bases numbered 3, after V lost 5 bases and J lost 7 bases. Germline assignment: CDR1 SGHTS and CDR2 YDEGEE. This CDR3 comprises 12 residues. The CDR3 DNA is TGTGCCAGCAGAGGGACTAGCTGGACCCAGTACTTC. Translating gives CASRGTSWTQYF. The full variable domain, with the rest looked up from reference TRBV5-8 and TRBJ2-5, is EAGVTQSPTHLIKTRGQQATLRCSPISGHTSVYWYQQALGLGLQFLLWYDEGEERNRGNFPPRFSGRQFPNYSSELNVNALELEDSALYLCASRGTSWTQYFGPGTRLLVL.

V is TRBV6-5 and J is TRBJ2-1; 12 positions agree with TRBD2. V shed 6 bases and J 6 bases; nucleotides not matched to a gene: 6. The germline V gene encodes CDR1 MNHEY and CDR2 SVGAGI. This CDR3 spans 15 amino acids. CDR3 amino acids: CASRDPSGRGNEQFF. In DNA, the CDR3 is TGTGCCAGCAGAGACCCTAGCGGGAGGGGCAATGAGCAGTTCTTC.

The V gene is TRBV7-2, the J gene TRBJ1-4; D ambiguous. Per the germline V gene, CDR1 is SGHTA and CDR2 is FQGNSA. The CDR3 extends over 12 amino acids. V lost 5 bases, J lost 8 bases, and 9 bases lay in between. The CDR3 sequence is CASSPYGEKLFF. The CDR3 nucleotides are TGTGCCAGCAGCCCCTATGGGGAAAAACTGTTTTTT.

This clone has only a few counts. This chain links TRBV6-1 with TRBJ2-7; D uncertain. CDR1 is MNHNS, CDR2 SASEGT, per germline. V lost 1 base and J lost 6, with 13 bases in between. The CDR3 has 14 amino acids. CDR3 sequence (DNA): TGTGCCAGCAGTGAAGTAAGTAGGGCGCGCGAGCAGTACTTC. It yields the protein CASSEVSRAREQYF.

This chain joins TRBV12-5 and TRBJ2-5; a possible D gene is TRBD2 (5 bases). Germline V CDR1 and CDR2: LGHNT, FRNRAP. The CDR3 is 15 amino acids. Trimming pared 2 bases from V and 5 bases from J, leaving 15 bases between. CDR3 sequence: CASGLRGYPQETQYF. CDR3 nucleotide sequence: TGTGCTAGTGGTTTGCGGGGTTACCCCCAGGAGACCCAGTACTTC.

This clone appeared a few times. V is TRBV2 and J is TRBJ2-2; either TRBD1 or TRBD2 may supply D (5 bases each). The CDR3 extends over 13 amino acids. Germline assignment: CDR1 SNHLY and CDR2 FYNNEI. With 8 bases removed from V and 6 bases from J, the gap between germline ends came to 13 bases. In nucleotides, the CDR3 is TGTGCCAGCCAAAGAGGGGCACCCGGGGAGCTGTTTTTT. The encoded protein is CASQRGAPGELFF.

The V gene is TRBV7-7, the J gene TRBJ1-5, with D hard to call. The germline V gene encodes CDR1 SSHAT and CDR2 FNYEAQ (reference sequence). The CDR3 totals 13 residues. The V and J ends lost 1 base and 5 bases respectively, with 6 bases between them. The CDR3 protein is CASSLGRDQPQHF. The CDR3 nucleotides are TGTGCCAGCAGCTTAGGAAGGGATCAGCCCCAGCATTTT. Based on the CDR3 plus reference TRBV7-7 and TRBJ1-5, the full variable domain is GAGVSQSPRYKVTKRGQDVTLRCDPISSHATLYWYQQALGQGPEFLTYFNYEAQPDKSGLPSDRFSAERPEGSISTLTIQRTEQRDSAMYRCASSLGRDQPQHFGDGTRLSIL.

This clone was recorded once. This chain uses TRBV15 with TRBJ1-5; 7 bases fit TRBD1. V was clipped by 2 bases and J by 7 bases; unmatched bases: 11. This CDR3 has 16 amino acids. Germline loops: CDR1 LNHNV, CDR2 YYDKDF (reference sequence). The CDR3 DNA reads TGTGCCACCAGCAGAAAAGGAGGGGGCGCGAGGCAGCCCCAGCATTTT. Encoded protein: CATSRKGGGARQPQHF.

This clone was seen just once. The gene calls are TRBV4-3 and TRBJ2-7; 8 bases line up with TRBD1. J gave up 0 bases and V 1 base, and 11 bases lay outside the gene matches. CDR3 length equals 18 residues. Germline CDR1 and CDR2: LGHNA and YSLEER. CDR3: CASSQGPTGEDLSYEQYF. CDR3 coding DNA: TGCGCCAGCAGCCAAGGCCCGACAGGGGAAGATCTCTCCTACGAGCAGTACTTC.

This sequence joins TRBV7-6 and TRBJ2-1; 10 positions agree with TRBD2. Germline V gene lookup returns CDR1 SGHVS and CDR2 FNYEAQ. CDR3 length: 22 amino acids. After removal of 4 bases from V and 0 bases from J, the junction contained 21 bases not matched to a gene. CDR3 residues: CASSSSYPRLAGDESSYNEQFF. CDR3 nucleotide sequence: TGTGCCAGCAGCTCGAGCTACCCGCGGCTAGCGGGAGACGAGAGCTCCTACAATGAGCAGTTCTTC. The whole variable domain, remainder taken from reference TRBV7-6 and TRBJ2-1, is GAGVSQSPRYKVTKRGQDVALRCDPISGHVSLYWYRQALGQGPEFLTYFNYEAQQDKSGLPNDRFSAERPEGSISTLTIQRTEQRDSAMYRCASSSSYPRLAGDESSYNEQFFGPGTRLTVL.